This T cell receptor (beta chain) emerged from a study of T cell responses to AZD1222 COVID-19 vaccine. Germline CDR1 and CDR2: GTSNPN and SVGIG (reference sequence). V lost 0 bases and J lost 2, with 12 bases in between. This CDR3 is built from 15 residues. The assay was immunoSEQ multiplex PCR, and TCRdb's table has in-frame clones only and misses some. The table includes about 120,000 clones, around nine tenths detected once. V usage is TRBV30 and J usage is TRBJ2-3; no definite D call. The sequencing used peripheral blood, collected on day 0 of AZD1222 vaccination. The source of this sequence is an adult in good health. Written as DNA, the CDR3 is TGTGCCTGGAGTGTACTGGCTCTGAACACAGATACGCAGTATTTT. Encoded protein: CAWSVLALNTDTQYF.